This TCR beta chain was found in a study of blood T cell repertoires in COVID-19. About the study: Acute and convalescent COVID-19 samples came from the United States, Italy and Spain. PBMCs, B-cell-depleted T cells, or T cells provided the cDNA or gDNA that made up the material.

Per the original methods: Cell counts per sample came from amplifying reference gene primers. The assay was immunoSEQ multiplex PCR, and TCRdb's table has in-frame clones only and misses some. Clone size and the V and J calls come from that table; the DNA yielded D and trimming. The table records over 110,000 clones, around 88% of them present only once. Germline lookup yields CDR1 SGHDT and CDR2 YYEEEE. Trimming cost V 1 base and J 0 bases; bases outside gene matches: 1. The CDR3 is 15 amino acids. The receptor was isolated from a human donor in a cohort sampled during active COVID-19. V is TRBV5-6 and J is TRBJ1-3; 7 nucleotides line up with TRBD1. Source material: peripheral blood. The CDR3 DNA sequence: TGTGCCAGCAGCTTGAGGGGGCACTCTGGAAACACCATATATTTT. It translates to CASSLRGHSGNTIYF.